Listed below are T cell receptor beta chains from one sample, sequenced in a study of blood T cell repertoires in COVID-19. Clones were sequenced by immunoSEQ multiplex PCR, and TCRdb holds only the in-frame ones, with some missing. Here the sample spans some 190,000 clones, more than 75% being singletons. The sample taken for sequencing was peripheral blood. The origin of the receptors is an older woman with COVID-19, enrolled during active disease. Both conserved end residues are part of each CDR3. Each record gives: J gene, V gene, clone size, D gene, CDR3 DNA, CDR3 protein. D genes are given only for firm matches. Clone size is shown for a subset of rows, as once, few, many or a class of expanded clone.

J gene: TRBJ1-1
V gene: TRBV7-9
clone size: .
D gene: TRBD1
CDR3 DNA: TGTGCCAGCAGCCCACTAGCCGGGACAGCTGAAGCTTTCTTT
CDR3 protein: CASSPLAGTAEAFF

J gene: TRBJ2-2
V gene: TRBV4-2
clone size: .
D gene: TRBD1
CDR3 DNA: TGTGCCAGCAGCACCCAGCTACTCGACAGGGGAATGGCCGGGGAGCTGTTTTTT
CDR3 protein: CASSTQLLDRGMAGELFF

J gene: TRBJ1-4
V gene: TRBV7-6
clone size: many
D gene: TRBD1
CDR3 DNA: TGTGCCAGCAGCTTACAGGGGACAGACCGTGGAAAACTGTTTTTT
CDR3 protein: CASSLQGTDRGKLFF

J gene: TRBJ1-2
V gene: TRBV28
clone size: .
D gene: TRBD1
CDR3 DNA: TGTGCCACAGCAAAGGAAGGGCAGGGGGTAGACTATGGCTACACCTTC
CDR3 protein: CATAKEGQGVDYGYTF

J gene: TRBJ2-1
V gene: TRBV6-5
clone size: .
D gene: TRBD2
CDR3 DNA: TGTGCCAGCACTCTAGCGGGGCTATACAATGAGCAGTTCTTC
CDR3 protein: CASTLAGLYNEQFF

J gene: TRBJ2-5
V gene: TRBV18
clone size: .
D gene: .
CDR3 DNA: TGTGCCAGCTCACCTAGCAGCGAGGGAGAGACCCAGTACTTC
CDR3 protein: CASSPSSEGETQYF

J gene: TRBJ2-1
V gene: TRBV21-1
clone size: .
D gene: .
CDR3 DNA: TGTGCCAGCATCAAAACAGGGTTAAAATACCACAATGAGCAGTTCTTC
CDR3 protein: CASIKTGLKYHNEQFF

J gene: TRBJ1-1
V gene: TRBV5-6
clone size: .
D gene: TRBD1
CDR3 DNA: TGTGCCAGCAGCTGGGGACAGGGGCTGGGGAACACTGAAGCTTTCTTT
CDR3 protein: CASSWGQGLGNTEAFF

J gene: TRBJ2-3
V gene: TRBV24-1
clone size: .
D gene: .
CDR3 DNA: TGTGCCACCAGTGATTTGACAGGGCCGCGCACAGATACGCAGTATTTT
CDR3 protein: CATSDLTGPRTDTQYF

J gene: TRBJ2-3
V gene: TRBV5-4
clone size: few
D gene: .
CDR3 DNA: TGTGCCAGCAGCAGTGCCTCGGGGGTAGATACGCAGTATTTT
CDR3 protein: CASSSASGVDTQYF

J gene: TRBJ1-1
V gene: TRBV19
clone size: few
D gene: .
CDR3 DNA: TGTGCCAGTACTATCCAGGGGCCAATGAACACTGAAGCTTTCTTT
CDR3 protein: CASTIQGPMNTEAFF

J gene: TRBJ1-1
V gene: TRBV6-2/TRBV6-3
clone size: many
D gene: .
CDR3 DNA: TGTGCCAGCAGTTACTCGGCTCAGGGGAGAGCTTTCTTT
CDR3 protein: CASSYSAQGRAFF

J gene: TRBJ2-7
V gene: TRBV18
clone size: .
D gene: TRBD2
CDR3 DNA: TGTGCCAGCTCACCACAAACTAGCGGTACGGTCGAGCAGTACTTC
CDR3 protein: CASSPQTSGTVEQYF

J gene: TRBJ2-5
V gene: TRBV5-6
clone size: .
D gene: .
CDR3 DNA: TGTGCCAGCAGTACGCCGGGCAGGGGCGTTCAAGAGACCCAGTACTTC
CDR3 protein: CASSTPGRGVQETQYF

J gene: TRBJ2-1
V gene: TRBV7-9
clone size: .
D gene: TRBD2
CDR3 DNA: TGTGCCAGCAGCTTAGGATTAGGACTAGCGGTCGACAATGAGCAGTTCTTC
CDR3 protein: CASSLGLGLAVDNEQFF

J gene: TRBJ1-5
V gene: TRBV11-2
clone size: .
D gene: .
CDR3 DNA: TGTGCCAGCAGCTTATGGGCAGGGGCGGATCAGCCCCAGCATTTT
CDR3 protein: CASSLWAGADQPQHF

J gene: TRBJ1-4
V gene: TRBV5-1
clone size: .
D gene: .
CDR3 DNA: TGCGCCAGCAGCTTGGATCCAGGGGTTACTGGGGGAAATGAAAAACTGTTTTTT
CDR3 protein: CASSLDPGVTGGNEKLFF

J gene: TRBJ2-6
V gene: TRBV6-6
clone size: .
D gene: .
CDR3 DNA: TGTGCCAGCACCGCAGGGGCTGGGGCCAACGTCCTGACTTTC
CDR3 protein: CASTAGAGANVLTF

J gene: TRBJ1-2
V gene: TRBV28
clone size: .
D gene: .
CDR3 DNA: TGTGCCAGCAGTTTCAAAGACAGGAACTATGGCTACACCTTC
CDR3 protein: CASSFKDRNYGYTF

J gene: TRBJ2-5
V gene: TRBV13
clone size: .
D gene: TRBD2
CDR3 DNA: TGTGCCAGCAGCGCCAGAGGGACTAGCGGCATCCCGCTAAGGGAGACCCAGTACTTC
CDR3 protein: CASSARGTSGIPLRETQYF

J gene: TRBJ2-5
V gene: TRBV6-2/TRBV6-3
clone size: .
D gene: TRBD2
CDR3 DNA: TGTGCCAGCAGCCCTCGGGGTAGCGGGGTGAAAGAGACCCAGTACTTC
CDR3 protein: CASSPRGSGVKETQYF

J gene: TRBJ1-4
V gene: TRBV5-1
clone size: .
D gene: .
CDR3 DNA: TGCGCCAGCAGCCCTCGGGAGGGCCGAGAAGGCGTTTTT
CDR3 protein: CASSPREGREGVF

J gene: TRBJ1-2
V gene: TRBV7-2
clone size: .
D gene: .
CDR3 DNA: TGTGCCAGCAGCTTACGTCCCCGGGGACAAAGCTACACCTTC
CDR3 protein: CASSLRPRGQSYTF

J gene: TRBJ2-1
V gene: TRBV19
clone size: .
D gene: TRBD2
CDR3 DNA: TGTGCCAGTACCCCAGGGAGGGGTGAGCAGTTCTTC
CDR3 protein: CASTPGRGEQFF

J gene: TRBJ1-5
V gene: TRBV15
clone size: .
D gene: .
CDR3 DNA: TGTGCCACCAGCAGAGATACGGGGGCCCAGCATTTT
CDR3 protein: CATSRDTGAQHF

J gene: TRBJ2-1
V gene: TRBV7-8
clone size: .
D gene: .
CDR3 DNA: TGTGCCAGCAGCTTAAGGACCCCCCGGGGGTTTTATGAGCAGTTCTTC
CDR3 protein: CASSLRTPRGFYEQFF